This TCR beta chain was documented in a study of cytomegalovirus exposure and HLA in healthy donors. Donors likely had unrecorded immune exposures despite being nominally healthy when sampled. Use of 60 Vbeta and 13 Jbeta primers characterized the PCR. Generated by immunoSEQ multiplex PCR, the TCRdb table keeps only in-frame clones and is missing some. Of 100,000 to 150,000 clones in the sample, less than 85% are singletons; the top ten hold approximately 10%. There are 13 residues in the CDR3. Germline CDR1 is MNHEY and CDR2 is SMNVEV (reference sequence). Trimming stripped 2 bases from V and 2 bases from J, with 6 bases between.

The chain has TRBV27 and TRBJ2-5; D uncertain. The clonotype comes from a man aged 30 to 39 in good health and CMV-seropositive. Sequencing used PBMCs. The CDR3 loop reads CASSLLTQETQYF. The DNA for the CDR3 is TGTGCCAGCAGTTTACTGACACAAGAGACCCAGTACTTC.